This T cell receptor beta chain was found in a study of regulatory T cells in long-lasting Graves disease. TCR beta libraries were built with iRepertoire HTBI primers and Arm-PCR of CDR3 regions. TCRdb reanalysed the multiplex PCR reads using MiXCR and keeps one entry per CDR3 protein. This sample carries 420,000 or so distinct CDR3 sequences, about a quarter of them seen once, and the ten largest clones take roughly 26%. This clonotype was recorded at least ten times. V was cut by 5 bases and J by 3 bases, with 11 bases left in between. Germline loops: CDR1 SQVTM, CDR2 ANQGSEA. The CDR3 sequence is 12 residues long. Time point noted: persistent/refractory GD, antithyroid drugs over 5 years with positive TRAb. PBMCs provided the RNA from which the TCR library was made.

Sequencing used peripheral blood mononuclear cells (PBMCs), obtained when the disease was refractory, from a patient treated with antithyroid drugs. This TCR came from a female donor with Graves disease. The chain couples TRBV29-1 to TRBJ2-7; D is uncertain. CDR3 in DNA: TGCAGCGTTTTACCAGATAACTACGAGCAGTACTTC. Protein: CSVLPDNYEQYF.